This TCR beta chain derives from a study of siplizumab effects on memory and regulatory T cells. The study's findings and limits: Siplizumab gave mappable alloreactive CD4+ clones an average Treg-derived fraction of about 72%, against approximately 29% in controls. There appeared to be greater diversity in naive T cells than in memory cells, and naive T cells seemed major contributors to the alloresponse. About 75-96% of proliferating CD4+ or CD8+ clones had no assignable naive or memory phenotype. Whether proliferating Tregs in siplizumab cultures suppress was not functionally confirmed.

Clones were sequenced by immunoSEQ multiplex PCR, and TCRdb holds only the in-frame ones, with some missing. This sample has about 120,000 clones, with about 95% found just once. This CDR3 spans 15 amino acids. With 6 bases clipped from V and 4 bases from J, the junction kept 6 bases outside the gene matches. CDR1 is MNHNY and CDR2 is SVGAGI in the germline V gene (reference sequence). To note about this clone: Its antigen is unidentified.

The chain couples TRBV6-6 to TRBJ2-6; 7 bases agree with TRBD1. The source is a human donor in good health. Sequences were obtained from non-Treg CD4+ T cells sorted from blood. The CDR3 here is CASSNTGVGANVLTF. The CDR3 DNA is TGTGCCAGCAGCAATACAGGGGTCGGGGCCAACGTCCTGACTTTC.